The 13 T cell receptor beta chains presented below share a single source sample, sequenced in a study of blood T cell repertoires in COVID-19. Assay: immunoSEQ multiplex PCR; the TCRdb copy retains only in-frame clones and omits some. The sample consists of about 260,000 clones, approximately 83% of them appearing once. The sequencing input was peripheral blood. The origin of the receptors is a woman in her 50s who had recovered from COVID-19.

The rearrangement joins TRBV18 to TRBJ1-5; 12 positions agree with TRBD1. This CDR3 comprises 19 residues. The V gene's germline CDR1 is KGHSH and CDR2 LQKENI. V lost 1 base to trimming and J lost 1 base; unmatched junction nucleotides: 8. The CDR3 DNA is TGTGCCAGCTCACCACAGACGGGACAGGGGGCAGCGAGCAATCAGCCCCAGCATTTT. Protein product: CASSPQTGQGAASNQPQHF.

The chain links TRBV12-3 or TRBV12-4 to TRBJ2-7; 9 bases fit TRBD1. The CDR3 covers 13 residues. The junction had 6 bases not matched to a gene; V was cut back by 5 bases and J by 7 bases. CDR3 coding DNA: TGTGCCAGCAGTAACCAGGACAGGGGTGAGCAGTACTTC. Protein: CASSNQDRGEQYF.

The CDR3 spells CASSPLGRQDNEQFF. The DNA for the CDR3 is TGTGCCAGCAGCCCCCTGGGGAGGCAGGACAATGAGCAGTTCTTC. The chain combines TRBV5-5 with TRBJ2-1; TRBD2 might be the D (6 bases). The length of the CDR3 is 15 residues. The V end lost 4 bases, the J end lost 5 bases, and 16 bases lay between the germline ends. CDR1 SGHKS and CDR2 YYEKEE come from the germline V gene (reference sequence).

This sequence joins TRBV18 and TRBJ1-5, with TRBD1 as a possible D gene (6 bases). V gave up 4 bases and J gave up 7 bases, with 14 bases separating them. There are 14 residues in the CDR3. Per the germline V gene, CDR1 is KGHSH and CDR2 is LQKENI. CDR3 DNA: TGTGCCAGCTCACAGGGACAAGCAGGCCAGCCCCAGCATTTT. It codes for CASSQGQAGQPQHF.

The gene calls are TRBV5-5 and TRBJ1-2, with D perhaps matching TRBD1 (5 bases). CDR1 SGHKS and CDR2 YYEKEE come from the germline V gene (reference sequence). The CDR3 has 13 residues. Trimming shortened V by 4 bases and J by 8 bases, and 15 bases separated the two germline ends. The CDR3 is CASSAVAQGGYTF. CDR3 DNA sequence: TGTGCCAGCAGCGCCGTGGCCCAGGGAGGCTACACCTTC.

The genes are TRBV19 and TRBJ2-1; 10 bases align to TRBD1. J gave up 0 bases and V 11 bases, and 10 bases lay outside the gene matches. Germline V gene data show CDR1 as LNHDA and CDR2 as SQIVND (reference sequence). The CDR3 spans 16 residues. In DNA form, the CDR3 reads TGTGCCTCCGCCGACAGGGGGCTAAGCTCCTACAATGAGCAGTTCTTC. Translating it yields CASADRGLSSYNEQFF.

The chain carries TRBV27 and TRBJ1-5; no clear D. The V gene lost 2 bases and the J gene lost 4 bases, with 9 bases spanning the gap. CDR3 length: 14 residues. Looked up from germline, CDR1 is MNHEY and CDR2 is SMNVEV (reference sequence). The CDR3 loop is CASSLIGGNQPQHF. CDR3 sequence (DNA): TGTGCCAGCAGTTTAATTGGCGGGAATCAGCCCCAGCATTTT.

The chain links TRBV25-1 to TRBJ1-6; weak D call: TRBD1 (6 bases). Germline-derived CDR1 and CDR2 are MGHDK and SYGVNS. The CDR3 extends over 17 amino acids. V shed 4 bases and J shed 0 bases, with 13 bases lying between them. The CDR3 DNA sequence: TGTGCCAGCAGTGGACAGGCGCGAAGCTCCTATAATTCACCCCTCCACTTT. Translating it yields CASSGQARSSYNSPLHF.

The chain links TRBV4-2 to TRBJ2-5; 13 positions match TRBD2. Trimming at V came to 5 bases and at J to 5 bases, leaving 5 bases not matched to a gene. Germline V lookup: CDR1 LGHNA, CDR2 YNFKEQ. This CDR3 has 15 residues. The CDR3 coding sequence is TGTGCCAGCAGCACTAGCGGGGGGGCGATGGAGACCCAGTACTTC. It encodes CASSTSGGAMETQYF.

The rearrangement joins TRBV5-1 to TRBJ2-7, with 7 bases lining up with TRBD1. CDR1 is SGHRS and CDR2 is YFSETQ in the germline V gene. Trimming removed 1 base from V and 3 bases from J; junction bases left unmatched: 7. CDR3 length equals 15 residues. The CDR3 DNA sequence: TGCGCCAGCAGCTTGACCGGGACAGCTTACTACGAGCAGTACTTC. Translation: CASSLTGTAYYEQYF.

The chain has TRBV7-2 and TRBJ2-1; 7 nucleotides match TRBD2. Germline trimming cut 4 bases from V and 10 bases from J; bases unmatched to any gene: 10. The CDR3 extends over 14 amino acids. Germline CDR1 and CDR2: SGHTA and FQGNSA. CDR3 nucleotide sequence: TGTGCCAGCAGCTCCAGGACTAGTTACGTCGAGCAGTTCTTC. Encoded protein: CASSSRTSYVEQFF. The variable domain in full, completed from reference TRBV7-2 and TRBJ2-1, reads GAGVSQSPSNKVTEKGKDVELRCDPISGHTALYWYRQSLGQGLEFLIYFQGNSAPDKSGLPSDRFSAERTGGSVSTLTIQRTQQEDSAVYLCASSSRTSYVEQFFGPGTRLTVL.

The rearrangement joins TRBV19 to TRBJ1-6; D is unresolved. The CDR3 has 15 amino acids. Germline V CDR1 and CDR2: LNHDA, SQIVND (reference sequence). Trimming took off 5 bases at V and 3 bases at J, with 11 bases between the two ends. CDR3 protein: CASSGAGNYNSPLHF. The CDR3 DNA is TGTGCCAGTAGTGGAGCGGGGAACTATAATTCACCCCTCCACTTT.

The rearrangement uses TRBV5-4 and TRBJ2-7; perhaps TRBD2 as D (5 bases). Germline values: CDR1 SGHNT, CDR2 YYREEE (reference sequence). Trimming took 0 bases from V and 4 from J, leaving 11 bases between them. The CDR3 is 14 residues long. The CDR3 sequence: CASSLGSREYEQYF. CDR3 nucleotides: TGTGCCAGCAGCTTGGGCAGCCGGGAATACGAGCAGTACTTC.